Ten or more counts support the clone carrying this TCR beta chain. The source of the sample is a study of blood T cells in healthy people across ages. A second PCR of about 7 to 12 cycles used a sample-barcoded 5' primer and a J-beta primer mix. The authors tagged each cDNA molecule using a template-switch adaptor with 12 random nucleotides. Each CDR3 protein is one row after TCRdb ran MiXCR on the 5' RACE reads. Among 1.4 million or so distinct CDR3 sequences, approximately 43% were seen once, and the ten largest hold about 4%. Isolation per sample recovered at least 6 million PBMCs. Sequencing was carried out using blood. The TCR comes from a woman in her late teens or twenties in good health.

The CDR3 protein is CASSGWIQGTDTQYF. CDR3 coding DNA: TGTGCCAGCAGTGGGTGGATACAGGGAACAGATACGCAGTATTTT. The rearrangement links TRBV25-1 to TRBJ2-3; possible D gene TRBD1, 6 bases. The germline gives CDR1 MGHDK, CDR2 SYGVNS. V gave up 4 bases and J gave up 3 bases, with 14 bases separating them. The CDR3 is 15 amino acids.